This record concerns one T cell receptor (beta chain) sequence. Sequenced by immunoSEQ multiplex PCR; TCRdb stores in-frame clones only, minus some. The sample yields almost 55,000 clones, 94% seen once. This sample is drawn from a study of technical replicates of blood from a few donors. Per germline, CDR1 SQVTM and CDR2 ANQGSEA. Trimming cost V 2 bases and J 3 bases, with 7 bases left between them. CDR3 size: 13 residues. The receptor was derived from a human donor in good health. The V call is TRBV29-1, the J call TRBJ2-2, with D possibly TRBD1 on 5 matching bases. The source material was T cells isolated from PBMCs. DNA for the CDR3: TGCAGCGTTGAAACAGGCTACACCGGGGAGCTGTTTTTT. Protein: CSVETGYTGELFF.